What follows describes a single T cell receptor (beta chain). This record belongs to a study of OX40 agonist ivuxolimab in advanced cancers. Germline loops: CDR1 SEHNR, CDR2 FQNEAQ (reference sequence). The CDR3 has 12 residues. V was cut by 4 bases and J by 3 bases, with 7 bases left in between. The repertoire was sequenced with immunoSEQ multiplex PCR; TCRdb's copy has only in-frame clones and lacks some. The sample carries 65,000 to 90,000 clones, 92% recorded once. The source was CD4+ or CD8+ T cells sorted from blood, collected in a trial of the OX40 agonist ivuxolimab. The V gene is TRBV7-9, the J gene TRBJ2-7; tentatively, D is TRBD2 (5 bases). The source of this sequence is an adult with an advanced solid tumor such as melanoma, head and neck, liver or kidney cancer. CDR3 in amino acids: CASSSGIYEQYF. The CDR3 DNA is TGTGCCAGCAGCTCGGGAATCTACGAGCAGTACTTC.